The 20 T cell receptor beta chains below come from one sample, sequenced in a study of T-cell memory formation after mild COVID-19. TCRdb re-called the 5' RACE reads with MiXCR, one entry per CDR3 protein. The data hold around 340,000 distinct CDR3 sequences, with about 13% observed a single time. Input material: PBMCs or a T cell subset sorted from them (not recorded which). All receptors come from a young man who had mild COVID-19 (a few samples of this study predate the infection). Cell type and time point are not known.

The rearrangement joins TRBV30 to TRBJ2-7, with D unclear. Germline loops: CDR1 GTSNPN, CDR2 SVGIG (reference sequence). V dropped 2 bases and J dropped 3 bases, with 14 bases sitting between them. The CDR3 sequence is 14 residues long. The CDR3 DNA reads TGTGCCTGGAGTCCCGGTGGGGTGAGCTACGAGCAGTACTTC. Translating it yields CAWSPGGVSYEQYF.

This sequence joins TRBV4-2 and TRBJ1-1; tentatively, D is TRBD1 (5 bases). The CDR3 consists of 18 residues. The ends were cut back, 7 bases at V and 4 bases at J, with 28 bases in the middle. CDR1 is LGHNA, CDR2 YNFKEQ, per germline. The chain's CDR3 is CASNAHRGRLGRVTEAFF. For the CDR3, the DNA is TGTGCCAGCAATGCCCATAGGGGTCGCTTGGGTCGGGTCACTGAAGCTTTCTTT.

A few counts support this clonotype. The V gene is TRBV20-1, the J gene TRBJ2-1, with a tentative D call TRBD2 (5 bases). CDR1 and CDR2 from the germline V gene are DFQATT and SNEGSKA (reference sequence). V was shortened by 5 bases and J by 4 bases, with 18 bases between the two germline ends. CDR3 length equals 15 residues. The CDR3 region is CSAHGPQRAYNEQFF. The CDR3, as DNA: TGCAGTGCTCACGGACCCCAGAGGGCATACAATGAGCAGTTCTTC.

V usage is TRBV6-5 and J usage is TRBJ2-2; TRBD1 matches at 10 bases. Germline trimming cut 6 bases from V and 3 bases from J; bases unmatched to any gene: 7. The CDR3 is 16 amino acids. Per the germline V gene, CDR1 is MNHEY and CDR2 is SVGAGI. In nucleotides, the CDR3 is TGTGCCAGCAGCCTGGGGGGGACAGGGGACACCGGGGAGCTGTTTTTT. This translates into CASSLGGTGDTGELFF.

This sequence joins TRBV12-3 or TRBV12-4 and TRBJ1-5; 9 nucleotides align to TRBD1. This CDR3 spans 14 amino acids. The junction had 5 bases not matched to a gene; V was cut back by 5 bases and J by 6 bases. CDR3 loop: CASSPQGAGQPQHF. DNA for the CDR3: TGTGCCAGCAGTCCACAGGGGGCAGGTCAGCCCCAGCATTTT.

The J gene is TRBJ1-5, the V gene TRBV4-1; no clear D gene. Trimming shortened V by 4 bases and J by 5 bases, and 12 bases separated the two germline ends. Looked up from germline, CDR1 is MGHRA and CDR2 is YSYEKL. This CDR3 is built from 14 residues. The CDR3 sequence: CASSLSLNDQPQHF. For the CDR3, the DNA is TGCGCCAGCAGCCTAAGCCTAAACGATCAGCCCCAGCATTTT.

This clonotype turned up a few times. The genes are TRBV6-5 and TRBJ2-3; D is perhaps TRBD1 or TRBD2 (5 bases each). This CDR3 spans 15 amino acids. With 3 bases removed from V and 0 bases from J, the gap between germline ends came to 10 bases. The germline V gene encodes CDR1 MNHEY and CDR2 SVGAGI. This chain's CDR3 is CASSYGTTSTDTQYF. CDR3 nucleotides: TGTGCCAGCAGTTATGGGACGACTAGCACAGATACGCAGTATTTT.

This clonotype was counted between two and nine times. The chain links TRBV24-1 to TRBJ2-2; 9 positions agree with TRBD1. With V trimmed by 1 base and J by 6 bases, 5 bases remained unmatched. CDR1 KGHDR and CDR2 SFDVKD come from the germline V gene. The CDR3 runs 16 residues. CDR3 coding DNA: TGTGCCACCAGTGATTTCCTGGGACAGGGTGCCGGGGAGCTGTTTTTT. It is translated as CATSDFLGQGAGELFF.

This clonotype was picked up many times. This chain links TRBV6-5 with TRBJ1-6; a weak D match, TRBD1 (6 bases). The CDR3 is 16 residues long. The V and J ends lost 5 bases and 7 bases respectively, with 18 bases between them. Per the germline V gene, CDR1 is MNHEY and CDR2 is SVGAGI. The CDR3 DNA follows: TGTGCCAGCAGTCCCCGGACAGTCCAACCAAATTCACCCCTCCACTTT. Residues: CASSPRTVQPNSPLHF.

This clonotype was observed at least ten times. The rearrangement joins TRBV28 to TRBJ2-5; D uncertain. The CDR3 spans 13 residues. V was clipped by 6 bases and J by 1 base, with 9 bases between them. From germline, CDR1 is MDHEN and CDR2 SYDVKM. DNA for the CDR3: TGTGCCAGCAGACTGCGGTCCCAAGAGACCCAGTACTTC. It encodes CASRLRSQETQYF.

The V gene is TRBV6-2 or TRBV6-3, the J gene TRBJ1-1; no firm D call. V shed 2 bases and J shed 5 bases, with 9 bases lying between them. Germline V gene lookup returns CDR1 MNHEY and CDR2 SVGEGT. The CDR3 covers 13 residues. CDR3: CASSYNRMTEAFF. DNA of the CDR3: TGTGCCAGCAGTTACAACCGAATGACTGAAGCTTTCTTT.

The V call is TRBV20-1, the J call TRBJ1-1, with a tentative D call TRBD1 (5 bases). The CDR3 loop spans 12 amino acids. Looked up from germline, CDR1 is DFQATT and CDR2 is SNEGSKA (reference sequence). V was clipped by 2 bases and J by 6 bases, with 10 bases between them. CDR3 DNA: TGCAGTGCTAGATCCGGACACTCTGAAGCTTTCTTT. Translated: CSARSGHSEAFF.

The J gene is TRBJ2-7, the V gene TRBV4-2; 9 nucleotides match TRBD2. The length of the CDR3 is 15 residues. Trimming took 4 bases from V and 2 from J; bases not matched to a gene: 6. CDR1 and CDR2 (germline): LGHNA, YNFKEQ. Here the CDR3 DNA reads TGTGCCAGCAGCCCCGGGGCTAGCGGGGCCTACGAGCAGTACGTC. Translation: CASSPGASGAYEQYV.

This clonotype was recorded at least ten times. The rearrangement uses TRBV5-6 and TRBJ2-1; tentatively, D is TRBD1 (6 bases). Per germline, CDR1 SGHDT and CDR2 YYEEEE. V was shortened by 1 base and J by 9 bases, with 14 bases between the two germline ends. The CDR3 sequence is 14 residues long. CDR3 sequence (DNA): TGTGCCAGCAGCTTGTTGTACAGGGACACTGAGCAGTTCTTC. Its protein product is CASSLLYRDTEQFF.

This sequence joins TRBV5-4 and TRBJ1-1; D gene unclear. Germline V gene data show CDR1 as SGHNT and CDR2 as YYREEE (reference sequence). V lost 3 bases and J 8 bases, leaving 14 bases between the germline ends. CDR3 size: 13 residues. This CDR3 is CASSSQRTYEAFF. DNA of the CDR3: TGTGCCAGCAGCTCTCAGAGAACCTACGAAGCTTTCTTT. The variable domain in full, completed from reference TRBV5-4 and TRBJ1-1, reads ETGVTQSPTHLIKTRGQQVTLRCSSQSGHNTVSWYQQALGQGPQFIFQYYREEENGRGNFPPRFSGLQFPNYSSELNVNALELDDSALYLCASSSQRTYEAFFGQGTRLTVV.

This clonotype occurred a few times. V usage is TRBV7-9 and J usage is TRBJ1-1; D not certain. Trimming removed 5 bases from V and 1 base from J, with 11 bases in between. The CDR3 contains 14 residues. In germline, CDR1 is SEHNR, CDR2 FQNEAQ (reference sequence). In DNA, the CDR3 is TGTGCCAGCAGCGAGACAACCAAGAACACTGAAGCTTTCTTT. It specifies CASSETTKNTEAFF.

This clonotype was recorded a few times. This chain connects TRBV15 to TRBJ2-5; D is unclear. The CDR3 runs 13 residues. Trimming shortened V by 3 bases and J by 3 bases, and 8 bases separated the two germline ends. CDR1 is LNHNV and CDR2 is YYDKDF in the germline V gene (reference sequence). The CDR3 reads CATSSGQEETQYF. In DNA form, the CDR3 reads TGTGCCACCAGCAGTGGTCAAGAAGAGACCCAGTACTTC.

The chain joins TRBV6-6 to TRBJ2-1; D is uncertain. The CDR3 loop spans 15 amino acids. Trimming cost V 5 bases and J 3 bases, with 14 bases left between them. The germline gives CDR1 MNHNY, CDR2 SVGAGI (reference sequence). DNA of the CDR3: TGTGCCAGCAGTCTTCAGACGGGTGACTACAATGAGCAGTTCTTC. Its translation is CASSLQTGDYNEQFF.

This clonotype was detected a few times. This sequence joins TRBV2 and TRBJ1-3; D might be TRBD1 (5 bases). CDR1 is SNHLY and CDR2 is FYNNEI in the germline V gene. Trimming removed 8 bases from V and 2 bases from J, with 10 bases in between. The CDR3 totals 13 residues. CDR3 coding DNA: TGTGCCAGCTTTACGGGGGCTGGAAACACCATATATTTT. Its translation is CASFTGAGNTIYF.

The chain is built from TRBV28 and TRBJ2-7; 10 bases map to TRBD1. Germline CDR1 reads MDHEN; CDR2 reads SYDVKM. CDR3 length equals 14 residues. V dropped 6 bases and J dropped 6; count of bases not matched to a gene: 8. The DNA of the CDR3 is TGTGCCAGCAGACGGGACAGGGGTTTTCTCGAGCAGTACGTC. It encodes CASRRDRGFLEQYV.